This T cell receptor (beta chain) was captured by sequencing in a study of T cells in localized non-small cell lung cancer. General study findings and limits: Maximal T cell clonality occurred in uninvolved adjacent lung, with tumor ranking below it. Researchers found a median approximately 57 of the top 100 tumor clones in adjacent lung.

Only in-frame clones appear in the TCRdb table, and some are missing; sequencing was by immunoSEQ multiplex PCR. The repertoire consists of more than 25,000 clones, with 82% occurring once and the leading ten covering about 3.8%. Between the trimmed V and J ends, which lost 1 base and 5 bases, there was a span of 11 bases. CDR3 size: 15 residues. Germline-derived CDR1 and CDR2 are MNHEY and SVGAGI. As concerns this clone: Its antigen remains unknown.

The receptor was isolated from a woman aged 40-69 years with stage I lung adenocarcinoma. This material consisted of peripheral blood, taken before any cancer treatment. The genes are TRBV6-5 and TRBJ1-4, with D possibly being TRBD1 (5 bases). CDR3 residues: CASSYFQGSNEKLFF. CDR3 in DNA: TGTGCCAGCAGTTACTTCCAGGGATCGAATGAAAAACTGTTTTTT.